These 13 T cell receptor beta chains share one sample of origin, sequenced in a study of T-cell memory formation after mild COVID-19. TCRdb reprocessed the 5' RACE reads with MiXCR, giving one entry per CDR3 protein. The sample has roughly 550,000 distinct CDR3 sequences, approximately 20% seen once. The sequenced material came from PBMCs or a T cell subset sorted from them (not recorded which). The receptors were gathered from an adult woman who had mild COVID-19 (a few samples of this study predate the infection). Cell type and time point are not known.

The V gene is TRBV7-2, the J gene TRBJ2-3; tentatively, D is TRBD2 (5 bases). This CDR3 comprises 15 residues. Germline CDR1 is SGHTA and CDR2 is FQGNSA. Trimming took 6 bases from V and 2 from J, leaving 15 bases between them. CDR3 in DNA: TGTGCCAGCAGGAGGCGGGCTTCGCCCACAGATACGCAGTATTTT. The encoded protein is CASRRRASPTDTQYF.

This clonotype was seen at least ten times. J is TRBJ2-2 and V is TRBV24-1, with no clear D. In germline, CDR1 is KGHDR, CDR2 SFDVKD. V shed 11 bases and J shed 6 bases, with 12 bases lying between them. This CDR3 has 12 amino acids. CDR3 residues: CAIEASAGELFF. DNA for the CDR3: TGTGCCATTGAGGCTAGTGCCGGGGAGCTGTTTTTT.

This clonotype was seen a few times. The rearrangement uses TRBV19 and TRBJ2-1; D possibly corresponds to TRBD2 (6 bases). The CDR3 runs to 15 residues. Trimming cost V 3 bases and J 6 bases, with 15 bases left between them. Germline CDR1 reads LNHDA; CDR2 reads SQIVND (reference sequence). The CDR3 loop reads CASSIVFRGANEQFF. The DNA of the CDR3 is TGTGCCAGTAGTATTGTCTTCCGCGGGGCCAATGAGCAGTTCTTC.

This clonotype was counted between two and nine times. V and J are TRBV20-1 and TRBJ1-2; 7 bases map to TRBD1. Germline CDR1 DFQATT, CDR2 SNEGSKA (reference sequence). This CDR3 comprises 11 residues. The trim removed 6 bases at V and 6 bases at J, leaving 4 bases unmatched. CDR3 residues: CSAPTGHGYTF. In nucleotides, the CDR3 is TGCAGTGCCCCGACAGGGCATGGCTACACCTTC.

The DNA for the CDR3 is TGTGCCACCAGCAGAGATAATCACAGGGATGGGTCTCGAACAGATACGCAGTATTTT. Its translation is CATSRDNHRDGSRTDTQYF. The chain employs TRBV15 and TRBJ2-3; possible D gene TRBD1, 6 bases. Trimming pared 0 bases from V and 3 bases from J, leaving 22 bases between. From germline, CDR1 is LNHNV and CDR2 YYDKDF (reference sequence). There are 19 residues in the CDR3. Supplemented by reference TRBV15 and TRBJ2-3, the full variable domain reads DAMVIQNPRYQVTQFGKPVTLSCSQTLNHNVMYWYQQKSSQAPKLLFHYYDKDFNNEADTPDNFQSRRPNTSFCFLDIRSPGLGDTAMYLCATSRDNHRDGSRTDTQYFGPGTRLTVL.

The chain employs TRBV28 and TRBJ2-5; D gene unclear. Germline V gene data show CDR1 as MDHEN and CDR2 as SYDVKM. This CDR3 is built from 13 residues. V lost 3 bases and J 5 bases, leaving 10 bases between the germline ends. CDR3 sequence reads: CASSFSSQETQYF. The CDR3 bases are TGTGCCAGCAGTTTCAGCAGCCAGGAGACCCAGTACTTC.

This clonotype was recorded a few times. The rearrangement uses TRBV11-2 and TRBJ2-5, with a possible D match to TRBD2 (6 bases). Germline V gene sequence: CDR1 SGHAT, CDR2 FQNNGV. V lost 2 bases to trimming and J lost 3 bases, with 10 bases between them. The CDR3 length is 14 residues. The CDR3 is CASSLWWEEETQYF. DNA of the CDR3: TGTGCCAGCAGCTTATGGTGGGAGGAAGAGACCCAGTACTTC. The full variable domain, rest sourced from reference TRBV11-2 and TRBJ2-5, is EAGVAQSPRYKIIEKRQSVAFWCNPISGHATLYWYQQILGQGPKLLIQFQNNGVVDDSQLPKDRFSAERLKGVDSTLKIQPAKLEDSAVYLCASSLWWEEETQYFGPGTRLLVL.

This chain connects TRBV7-9 to TRBJ1-2; D uncertain. The CDR3 consists of 11 residues. The V end was cut by 5 bases, the J end by 6 bases, with 7 bases between. The germline gives CDR1 SEHNR, CDR2 FQNEAQ (reference sequence). The CDR3 DNA reads as TGTGCCAGCAGCCCCCGACATGGCTACACCTTC. Translating it yields CASSPRHGYTF. The whole variable domain, remainder taken from reference TRBV7-9 and TRBJ1-2, is DTGVSQNPRHKITKRGQNVTFRCDPISEHNRLYWYRQTLGQGPEFLTYFQNEAQLEKSRLLSDRFSAERPKGSFSTLEIQRTEQGDSAMYLCASSPRHGYTFGSGTRLTVV.

This clonotype has only one observation. The gene calls are TRBV2 and TRBJ2-1; 13 bases match TRBD2. The ends lost 5 bases at V and 9 bases at J; junction bases unmatched: 7. The CDR3 covers 15 residues. CDR1 SNHLY and CDR2 FYNNEI come from the germline V gene. The DNA for the CDR3 is TGTGCCAGCAGTCCACTAGCGGGGGGGCTCGGTGAGCAGTTCTTC. Translating it yields CASSPLAGGLGEQFF.

V usage is TRBV7-2 and J usage is TRBJ2-5, with 7 positions matching TRBD1. The germline V gene encodes CDR1 SGHTA and CDR2 FQGNSA. With 2 bases clipped from V and 4 bases from J, the junction kept 7 bases outside the gene matches. The CDR3 length is 15 residues. In DNA form, the CDR3 reads TGTGCCAGCAGCTTAACCTGGACAGGACCAGAGACCCAGTACTTC. This encodes CASSLTWTGPETQYF.

Only a few counts were recorded for this clonotype. The chain recombines TRBV6-5 with TRBJ2-1; 7 bases agree with TRBD1. J was trimmed by 6 bases and V by 2 bases; bases with no gene match: 10. Germline loops: CDR1 MNHEY, CDR2 SVGAGI. This CDR3 contains 16 residues. CDR3 DNA sequence: TGTGCCAGCAGTTACACCCAGACGGGACAGCCCAATGAGCAGTTCTTC. Amino acids: CASSYTQTGQPNEQFF.

V usage is TRBV6-1 and J usage is TRBJ1-1; D unresolved. This CDR3 region has 13 residues. Trimming shortened V by 2 bases and J by 2 bases, and 6 bases separated the two germline ends. The germline gives CDR1 MNHNS, CDR2 SASEGT. This chain's CDR3 is CASSELVNTEAFF. Here the CDR3 DNA reads TGTGCCAGCAGTGAATTGGTCAACACTGAAGCTTTCTTT.

The V and J genes are TRBV14 and TRBJ2-3, with D uncertain. Germline V gene sequence: CDR1 SGHDN, CDR2 FVKESK. The V gene lost 0 bases and the J gene lost 2 bases, with 18 bases spanning the gap. The CDR3 is 18 amino acids. CDR3 sequence reads: CASSQDFIGGLFTDTQYF. DNA of the CDR3: TGTGCCAGCAGCCAAGATTTCATAGGCGGTCTCTTCACAGATACGCAGTATTTT.